These 28 T cell receptor beta chains were sequenced from one sample in a study of blood T cell repertoires in COVID-19. TCRdb's copy holds only in-frame clones and misses some; the assay was immunoSEQ multiplex PCR. The table has about 130,000 clones, approximately 83% seen once. Material: peripheral blood. All receptors come from a woman aged 45-65 years who had recovered from COVID-19.

This chain links TRBV19 with TRBJ1-6; D may be TRBD1 (5 bases). In germline, CDR1 is LNHDA, CDR2 SQIVND (reference sequence). This CDR3 is built from 15 residues. Trimming took off 1 base at V and 7 bases at J, with 11 bases between the two ends. The CDR3 coding sequence is TGTGCCAGTAGTATAGCTGGGGGGGGGAATTCACCCCTCCACTTT. Amino acid sequence: CASSIAGGGNSPLHF.

The V call is TRBV30, the J call TRBJ2-1, with 7 bases aligning to TRBD2. Germline CDR1 and CDR2: GTSNPN and SVGIG (reference sequence). The CDR3 consists of 15 residues. Trimming at V came to 0 bases and at J to 0 bases, leaving 2 bases not matched to a gene. As DNA, the CDR3 is TGTGCCTGGAGTGTAGGCGGGAGCTCCTACAATGAGCAGTTCTTC. Amino acid sequence: CAWSVGGSSYNEQFF.

The rearrangement uses TRBV24-1 and TRBJ2-1; the match to TRBD2 covers 12 bases. There are 16 residues in the CDR3. V shed 6 bases and J 4 bases; nucleotides not matched to a gene: 6. The germline V gene has CDR1 KGHDR and CDR2 SFDVKD. CDR3 in DNA: TGTGCCACCAGTAGGGCCGGGACTAGCGGGTACAATGAGCAGTTCTTC. Amino acids: CATSRAGTSGYNEQFF.

This clone came up a few times. This chain connects TRBV30 to TRBJ1-1; D ambiguous. Germline CDR1 reads GTSNPN; CDR2 reads SVGIG (reference sequence). Trimming shortened V by 3 bases and J by 1 base, and 3 bases separated the two germline ends. The CDR3 loop spans 11 amino acids. CDR3 protein: CAWRRNTEAFF. The CDR3 nucleotides are TGTGCCTGGAGGCGGAACACTGAAGCTTTCTTT. Combining the CDR3 with reference TRBV30 and TRBJ1-1 gives the whole variable domain SQTIHQWPATLVQPVGSPLSLECTVEGTSNPNLYWYRQAAGRGLQLLFYSVGIGQISSEVPQNLSASRPQDRQFILSSKKLLLSDSGFYLCAWRRNTEAFFGQGTRLTVV.

This clone came up once. V and J are TRBV11-3 and TRBJ1-1, with no clear D. CDR1 and CDR2 from the germline V gene are SGHNT and YENEEA. There are 11 residues in the CDR3. With 6 bases removed from V and 3 bases from J, the gap between germline ends came to 5 bases. CDR3 bases: TGTGCCAGCAGTTCGGACACTGAAGCTTTCTTT. Translating gives CASSSDTEAFF.

The rearrangement uses TRBV3-1 (or the pseudogene TRBV3-2) and TRBJ2-1, with D hard to call. This CDR3 has 16 amino acids. Germline CDR1 is LGHDT and CDR2 is YNNKEL (reference sequence). Trimming stripped 0 bases from V and 6 bases from J, with 15 bases between. This CDR3 is CASSQETFIRVNEQFF. CDR3 nucleotides: TGTGCCAGCAGCCAAGAAACATTTATCCGGGTCAATGAGCAGTTCTTC.

This chain connects TRBV5-4 to TRBJ2-4, with D possibly being TRBD2 (6 bases). Germline loops: CDR1 SGHNT, CDR2 YYREEE (reference sequence). V gave up 2 bases and J gave up 0 bases, with 12 bases separating them. The CDR3 loop spans 16 amino acids. The DNA for the CDR3 is TGTGCCAGCAGCTTTGGGGGGATCATAGCCAAAAACATTCAGTACTTC. Its translation is CASSFGGIIAKNIQYF.

The rearrangement links TRBV7-6 to TRBJ2-3, with 8 bases identical to TRBD2. Unmatched junction bases numbered 15, after V lost 5 bases and J lost 5 bases. Per the germline V gene, CDR1 is SGHVS and CDR2 is FNYEAQ. The length of the CDR3 is 17 residues. The CDR3 coding sequence is TGTGCCAGCAGCCAAAGACCCAATCGGCGGGGGGTAGATACGCAGTATTTT. Its protein is CASSQRPNRRGVDTQYF.

The gene calls are TRBV11-1 and TRBJ1-3, with D perhaps matching TRBD1 (6 bases). The CDR3 is 15 amino acids. From germline, CDR1 is SGHAT and CDR2 FQDESV (reference sequence). V was pared by 8 bases and J by 0 bases, with 14 bases between. The CDR3 DNA reads as TGTGCCAGCTTCGGAACAGGGTTCTCTGGAAACACCATATATTTT. It specifies CASFGTGFSGNTIYF.

The table lists this clone with a count of one. This chain joins TRBV5-1 and TRBJ1-2, with D tentatively TRBD1 (6 bases). V shed 4 bases and J shed 4 bases, with 11 bases lying between them. The CDR3 is 13 residues long. Looked up from germline, CDR1 is SGHRS and CDR2 is YFSETQ. The CDR3 DNA follows: TGCGCCAGCAGCGATGGACAGCGCTATGGCTACACCTTC. It specifies CASSDGQRYGYTF.

This chain joins TRBV10-2 and TRBJ2-1; D remains unclear. The CDR3 is 13 amino acids. Germline values: CDR1 WSHSY, CDR2 SAAADI. The V and J ends lost 8 bases and 0 bases respectively, with 8 bases between them. The CDR3 bases are TGCGCCAGCGCCGCGAGCTCCTACAATGAGCAGTTCTTC. Amino acids: CASAASSYNEQFF.

The gene calls are TRBV11-3 and TRBJ2-7, with D perhaps TRBD2 (5 bases). Trimming took 4 bases from V and 3 from J, leaving 7 bases between them. Germline V gene data show CDR1 as SGHNT and CDR2 as YENEEA. CDR3 length: 12 amino acids. CDR3 loop: CASSSRDYEQYF. The CDR3 DNA reads TGTGCCAGCAGCTCACGGGACTACGAGCAGTACTTC.

This chain links TRBV19 with TRBJ1-2; D is undetermined. Germline loops: CDR1 LNHDA, CDR2 SQIVND (reference sequence). With 6 bases removed from V and 4 bases from J, the gap between germline ends came to 9 bases. The CDR3 has 12 residues. The CDR3 sequence is CASSEVSYGYTF. The CDR3 DNA is TGTGCCAGTAGCGAGGTGAGCTATGGCTACACCTTC.

Only one count was recorded for this clone. J is TRBJ2-7 and V is TRBV14; no definite D call. The germline V gene has CDR1 SGHDN and CDR2 FVKESK. Between the trimmed V and J ends, which lost 1 base and 9 bases, there was a span of 13 bases. The CDR3 extends over 13 amino acids. The CDR3 loop reads CASSQASSFVQYF. DNA for the CDR3: TGTGCCAGCAGCCAAGCCAGTAGCTTCGTGCAGTACTTC.

V gene TRBV24-1 combines with J gene TRBJ1-5; 7 bases fit TRBD1. This CDR3 is built from 19 residues. V lost 5 bases and J lost 9; bases outside the gene matches: 24. Germline V gene data show CDR1 as KGHDR and CDR2 as SFDVKD. CDR3 nucleotide sequence: TGTGCCACCAGTGTCCGACCCTTACCGGGACAGAGAGGGCAAGTGCCCCAGCATTTT. Protein product: CATSVRPLPGQRGQVPQHF.

The J gene is TRBJ1-1, the V gene TRBV6-5; no definite D call. The CDR3 extends over 15 amino acids. The V gene's germline CDR1 is MNHEY and CDR2 SVGAGI. Trimming cost V 6 bases and J 5 bases, with 19 bases left between them. CDR3 in DNA: TGTGCCAGCAGGATTACACATGGCAAGCGAACTGAAGCTTTCTTT. Translating gives CASRITHGKRTEAFF.

The CDR3 reads CASSRKTALNSPLHF. DNA of the CDR3: TGTGCCAGCTCTCGCAAAACTGCCCTCAATTCACCCCTCCACTTT. This rearrangement joins TRBV18 to TRBJ1-6; unclear D gene. Between the trimmed V and J ends, which lost 6 bases and 7 bases, there was a span of 16 bases. Germline CDR1 and CDR2: KGHSH and LQKENI. This CDR3 comprises 15 residues.

This rearrangement joins TRBV6-2 or TRBV6-3 to TRBJ2-7; the match to TRBD2 covers 7 bases. Germline V gene sequence: CDR1 MNHEY, CDR2 SVGEGT. CDR3 size: 16 residues. V gave up 6 bases and J gave up 2 bases; unmatched junction bases: 13. DNA for the CDR3: TGTGCCAGCAGCCCCGCCCGGCTGGCGGGAGCCTACGAGCAGTACTTC. This encodes CASSPARLAGAYEQYF.

The chain joins TRBV19 to TRBJ2-1, with 7 bases lining up with TRBD1. Germline V gene lookup returns CDR1 LNHDA and CDR2 SQIVND (reference sequence). The CDR3 spans 17 residues. V shed 3 bases and J 8 bases; nucleotides not matched to a gene: 16. This CDR3 is CASSMERVLGGRDEQFF. The CDR3 coding sequence is TGTGCCAGTAGTATGGAACGAGTACTAGGGGGCAGGGATGAGCAGTTCTTC.

This CDR3 is CASSLQGEPQHF. CDR3 coding DNA: TGTGCCAGCAGCTTGCAGGGTGAGCCCCAGCATTTT. The V and J genes are TRBV7-9 and TRBJ1-5; tentatively, D is TRBD1 (5 bases). Per the germline V gene, CDR1 is SEHNR and CDR2 is FQNEAQ (reference sequence). The CDR3 is 12 amino acids. Trimming left V 3 bases short and J 8 bases short, with 8 bases between.

The J gene is TRBJ1-2, the V gene TRBV5-4, with 11 bases matching TRBD1. This CDR3 has 17 residues. Per the germline V gene, CDR1 is SGHNT and CDR2 is YYREEE (reference sequence). The V and J ends lost 4 bases and 5 bases, in that order; junction bases with no gene match: 13. The CDR3 DNA reads as TGTGCCAGCAGCCCGAGGACAGGGGGCGCAATTGGGTATGGCTACACCTTC. This encodes CASSPRTGGAIGYGYTF.

The CDR3, as DNA: TGCGCCAGCAGCCAGCCAGACATATCTGGGGCCAACGTCCTGACTTTC. Translation gives CASSQPDISGANVLTF. The J gene is TRBJ2-6, the V gene TRBV4-3, with D hard to call. The CDR3 is 16 residues long. Germline CDR1 is LGHNA and CDR2 is YSLEER. V shed 3 bases and J shed 1 base, with 10 bases lying between them.

The V call is TRBV5-1, the J call TRBJ2-5, with 12 bases that match TRBD2. This CDR3 region has 16 residues. V was clipped by 4 bases and J by 5 bases; unmatched bases: 9. Germline V lookup: CDR1 SGHRS, CDR2 YFSETQ. This chain's CDR3 is CASSVLAGGQGETQYF. For the CDR3, the DNA is TGCGCCAGCAGCGTACTAGCGGGGGGTCAGGGGGAGACCCAGTACTTC.

The CDR3: CASSGLAGGQSVEQYF. Here the CDR3 DNA reads TGTGCCAGCAGTGGACTAGCGGGAGGGCAGTCAGTCGAGCAGTACTTC. V usage is TRBV13 and J usage is TRBJ2-7; the match to TRBD2 covers 15 bases. The ends lost 6 bases at V and 6 bases at J; junction bases unmatched: 9. CDR1 is PRHDT, CDR2 FYEKMQ, per germline (reference sequence). This CDR3 is 16 amino acids long.

This clone came up once. This same CDR3 is encoded by further DNA sequences in the sample. The chain has TRBV29-1 and TRBJ2-5; TRBD1 aligns across 9 bases. V was clipped by 6 bases and J by 4 bases; unmatched bases: 3. The CDR3 consists of 12 residues. CDR1 is SQVTM, CDR2 ANQGSEA, per germline. The CDR3 DNA follows: TGCAGCGTGACAGGGGGGCGAGAGACCCAGTACTTC. It yields the protein CSVTGGRETQYF. The whole variable domain, filled in from reference TRBV29-1 and TRBJ2-5, reads SAVISQKPSRDICQRGTSLTIQCQVDSQVTMMFWYRQQPGQSLTLIATANQGSEATYESGFVIDKFPISRPNLTFSTLTVSNMSPEDSSIYLCSVTGGRETQYFGPGTRLLVL.

The rearrangement joins TRBV5-5 to TRBJ1-2; no definite D call. Trimming pared 0 bases from V and 10 bases from J, leaving 16 bases between. Germline loops: CDR1 SGHKS, CDR2 YYEKEE (reference sequence). The CDR3 has 14 residues. CDR3 residues: CASSLEGSADYYTF. The CDR3, as DNA: TGTGCCAGCAGCTTGGAAGGATCGGCAGACTACTACACCTTC.

The CDR3 sequence: CASSLRNNRGTQETQYF. The CDR3 coding sequence is TGTGCCAGCAGTCTACGGAACAACAGGGGAACTCAAGAGACCCAGTACTTC. This chain connects TRBV2 to TRBJ2-5, with 7 bases matching TRBD1. V gave up 5 bases and J gave up 2 bases; unmatched junction bases: 14. The CDR3 has 17 amino acids. Germline lookup yields CDR1 SNHLY and CDR2 FYNNEI.

This clone was observed once. The chain is built from TRBV12-3 or TRBV12-4 and TRBJ1-2, with D hard to call. V was clipped by 3 bases and J by 8 bases, with 7 bases between them. This CDR3 has 11 amino acids. The CDR3 coding sequence is TGTGCCAGCAGTTTGCCCGGGGGCTACACCTTC. Its protein product is CASSLPGGYTF.